A single sample is the source of the 4 T cell receptor beta chains below, sequenced in a study of beta chain features in type 1 diabetes. Notes on the study in general: Type 1 diabetes patients showed a moderate but significant shortening of TCRB CDR3s in all four CD4+ subsets.

What these receptors recognize is not known. Of the isolated RNA, all was reverse transcribed, and so the sequenced material was expressed TCRB transcripts. Assay: immunoSEQ multiplex PCR; the TCRdb copy retains only in-frame clones and omits some. The sample contains 200,000 to 300,000 clones, 11% of which appear only once. Sequenced input: naive CD4+ T cells from blood. The receptors originated from a man in his thirties or forties with type 1 diabetes.

V is TRBV5-1 and J is TRBJ2-7, with 9 bases lining up with TRBD2. CDR3 length equals 14 residues. Unmatched junction bases numbered 4, after V lost 2 bases and J lost 4 bases. Germline CDR1 SGHRS, CDR2 YFSETQ. CDR3 amino acids: CASSLGGLAYEQYF. The CDR3 region has the DNA TGCGCCAGCAGCTTAGGGGGACTAGCTTACGAGCAGTACTTC. Supplemented by reference TRBV5-1 and TRBJ2-7, the full variable domain reads KAGVTQTPRYLIKTRGQQVTLSCSPISGHRSVSWYQQTPGQGLQFLFEYFSETQRNKGNFPGRFSGRQFSNSRSEMNVSTLELGDSALYLCASSLGGLAYEQYFGPGTRLTVT.

This clone was counted between two and nine times. V and J are TRBV29-1 and TRBJ2-1; 7 bases agree with TRBD2. This CDR3 has 14 residues. After removal of 4 bases from V and 3 bases from J, the junction contained 6 bases not matched to a gene. CDR1 and CDR2 from the germline V gene are SQVTM and ANQGSEA. CDR3 protein: CSVAGRLNYNEQFF. Written as DNA, the CDR3 is TGCAGCGTTGCCGGGAGGTTGAACTACAATGAGCAGTTCTTC.

The rearrangement links TRBV7-3 to TRBJ2-1; possibly TRBD2 for D (6 bases). CDR3 length: 14 residues. V was clipped by 5 bases and J by 7 bases, with 15 bases between them. Germline-derived CDR1 and CDR2 are SGHTA and FQGTGA. The CDR3 here is CASSRSGVENEQFF. As DNA, the CDR3 is TGTGCCAGCAGCCGTTCGGGGGTAGAGAATGAGCAGTTCTTC.

This clone has just a few counts. The genes are TRBV5-4 and TRBJ1-1; TRBD1 agrees at 8 bases. Germline V gene lookup returns CDR1 SGHNT and CDR2 YYREEE (reference sequence). V trimming: 2 bases; J trimming: 5 bases; junction bases outside the gene matches: 5. There are 14 residues in the CDR3. The CDR3 region is CASSFGQGDTEAFF. CDR3 in DNA: TGTGCCAGCAGCTTTGGACAGGGTGATACTGAAGCTTTCTTT.